Described below is a single T cell receptor (beta chain) sequence and its context. The sample originates from a study of blood T cell repertoires in COVID-19. On the study more broadly: Some COVID-19 samples were acute and others convalescent; all came from the United States, Italy and Spain. PBMCs, B-cell-depleted T cells, or T cells provided the cDNA or gDNA that made up the material.

Deletions cut 6 bases from V and 6 bases from J, with 26 bases between. The CDR3 sequence is 17 residues long. Germline V gene lookup returns CDR1 MDHEN and CDR2 SYDVKM. In the original analysis: Amplified reference gene primers provided the basis for estimating nucleated cell counts. The method was immunoSEQ multiplex PCR; TCRdb's version includes in-frame clones alone and lacks a portion of them. V and J calls and clone size are those listed in that table; D and trimming were worked out from the DNA. This table has some 200,000 clones, 86% appearing once. Sequencing was carried out using peripheral blood. The receptor's source is a man aged 50-59 years with acute or convalescent COVID-19. The J gene is TRBJ1-2, the V gene TRBV28; maybe TRBD1 (5 bases). Here the CDR3 reads CASSLTVPLELANGYTF. The CDR3 region has the DNA TGTGCCAGCAGCCTGACAGTTCCCCTGGAGTTGGCGAATGGCTACACCTTC.